This TCR beta chain is drawn from a study of OX40 agonist ivuxolimab in advanced cancers. Broader study findings: By week 6 at 0.1 to 3.0 mg/kg, blood CD4+ and CD8+ T cells had expanded clonally. The mean number of expanded clones was higher in CD8+ T cells than in CD4+.

As to this clone: Its antigen is unknown.

The CDR3 covers 15 residues. V shed 8 bases and J 7 bases; nucleotides not matched to a gene: 10. Germline V gene sequence: CDR1 MNHEY, CDR2 SMNVEV (reference sequence). Sequencing was performed with immunoSEQ multiplex PCR; in TCRdb, only in-frame clones are kept and a portion is missing. This sample carries 50,000 or so clones, over 65% of them seen once, and the ten largest clones take around 2%. The chain has TRBV27 and TRBJ1-5, with 11 bases matching TRBD1. This clonotype originated in an adult with an advanced solid tumor such as melanoma, head and neck, liver or kidney cancer. The specimen comprised CD4+ or CD8+ T cells sorted from blood, sampled in a trial of the OX40 agonist ivuxolimab. The CDR3 protein is CASRPYRDRGQPQHF. The CDR3 DNA is TGTGCCAGCCGACCTTACCGGGACAGGGGGCAGCCCCAGCATTTT.